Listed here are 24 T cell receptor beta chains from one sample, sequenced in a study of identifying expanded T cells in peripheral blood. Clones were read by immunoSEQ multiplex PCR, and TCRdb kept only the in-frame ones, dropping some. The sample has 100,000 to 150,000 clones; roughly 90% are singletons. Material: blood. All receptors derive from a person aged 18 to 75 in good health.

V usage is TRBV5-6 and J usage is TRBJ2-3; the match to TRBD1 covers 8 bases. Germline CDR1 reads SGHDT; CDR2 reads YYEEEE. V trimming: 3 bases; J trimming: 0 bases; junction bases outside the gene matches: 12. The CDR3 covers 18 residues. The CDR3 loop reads CASSWIGTGTSSTDTQYF. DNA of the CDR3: TGTGCCAGCAGCTGGATAGGGACAGGAACCTCTAGCACAGATACGCAGTATTTT.

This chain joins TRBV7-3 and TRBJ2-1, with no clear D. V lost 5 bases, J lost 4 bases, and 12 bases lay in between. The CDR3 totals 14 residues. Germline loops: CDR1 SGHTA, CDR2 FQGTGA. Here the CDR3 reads CASSVAVGYNEQFF. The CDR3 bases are TGTGCCAGCAGCGTGGCCGTTGGGTACAATGAGCAGTTCTTC.

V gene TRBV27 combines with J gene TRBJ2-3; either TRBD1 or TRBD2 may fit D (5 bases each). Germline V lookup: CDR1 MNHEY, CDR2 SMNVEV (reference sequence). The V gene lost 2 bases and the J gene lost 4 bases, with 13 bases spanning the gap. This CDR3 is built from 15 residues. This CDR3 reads CASSLGGNRPDTQYF. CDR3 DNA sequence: TGTGCCAGCAGTTTAGGGGGAAATCGACCAGATACGCAGTATTTT.

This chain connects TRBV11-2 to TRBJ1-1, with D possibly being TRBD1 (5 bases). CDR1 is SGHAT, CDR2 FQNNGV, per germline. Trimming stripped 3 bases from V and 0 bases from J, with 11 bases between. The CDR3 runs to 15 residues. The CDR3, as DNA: TGTGCCAGCAGCTTGGTCGGAGGGGTGAACACTGAAGCTTTCTTT. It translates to CASSLVGGVNTEAFF.

The CDR3 region is CASSQGQVNQETQYF. CDR3 in DNA: TGTGCCAGCTCACAGGGGCAGGTTAACCAAGAGACCCAGTACTTC. The chain is built from TRBV18 and TRBJ2-5; D may be TRBD1 (5 bases). The CDR3 loop spans 15 amino acids. Trimming cost V 4 bases and J 0 bases, with 12 bases left between them. Germline values: CDR1 KGHSH, CDR2 LQKENI.

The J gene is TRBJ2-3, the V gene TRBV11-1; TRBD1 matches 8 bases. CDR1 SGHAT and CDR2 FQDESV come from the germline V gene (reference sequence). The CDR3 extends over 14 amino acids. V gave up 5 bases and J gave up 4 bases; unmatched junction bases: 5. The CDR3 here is CASSPDRVPDTQYF. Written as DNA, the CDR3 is TGTGCCAGCAGCCCGGACAGGGTGCCAGATACGCAGTATTTT. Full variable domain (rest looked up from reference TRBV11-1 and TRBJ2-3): EAEVAQSPRYKITEKSQAVAFWCDPISGHATLYWYRQILGQGPELLVQFQDESVVDDSQLPKDRFSAERLKGVDSTLKIQPAELGDSAMYLCASSPDRVPDTQYFGPGTRLTVL.

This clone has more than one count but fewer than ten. The CDR3 DNA sequence: TGTGCCAGCAGCCCCCGTGGGACAGCCTACGAGCAGTACTTC. This sequence encodes CASSPRGTAYEQYF. This sequence joins TRBV28 and TRBJ2-7, with 7 bases matching TRBD1. CDR3 length: 14 residues. Germline V lookup: CDR1 MDHEN, CDR2 SYDVKM. The ends lost 6 bases at V and 2 bases at J; junction bases unmatched: 7.

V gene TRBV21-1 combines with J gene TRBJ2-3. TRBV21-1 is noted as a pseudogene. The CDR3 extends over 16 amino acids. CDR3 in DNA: TGTGCCAGCAGCAGCTCACGGGGCGCGGGCACAGATACGCAGTATTTT. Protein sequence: CASSSSRGAGTDTQYF.

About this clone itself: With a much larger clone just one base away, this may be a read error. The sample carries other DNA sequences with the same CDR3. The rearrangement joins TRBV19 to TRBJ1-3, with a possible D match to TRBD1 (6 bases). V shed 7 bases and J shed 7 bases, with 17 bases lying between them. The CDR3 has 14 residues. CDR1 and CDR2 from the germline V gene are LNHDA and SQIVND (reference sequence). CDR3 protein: CASTQRRGANTIYF. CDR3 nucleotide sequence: TGTGCCAGTACTCAGAGGAGGGGGGCGAACACCATATATTTT.

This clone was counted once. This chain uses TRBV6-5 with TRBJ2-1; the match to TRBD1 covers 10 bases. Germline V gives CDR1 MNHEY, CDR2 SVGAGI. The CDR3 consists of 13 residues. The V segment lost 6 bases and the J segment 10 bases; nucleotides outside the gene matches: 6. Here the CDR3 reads CASSQTGGGEQFF. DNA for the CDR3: TGTGCCAGCAGCCAGACAGGGGGCGGGGAGCAGTTCTTC.

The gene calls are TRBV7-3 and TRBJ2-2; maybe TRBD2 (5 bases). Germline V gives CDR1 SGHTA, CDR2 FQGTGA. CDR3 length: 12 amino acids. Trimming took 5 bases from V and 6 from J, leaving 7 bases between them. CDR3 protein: CASSPGSGELFF. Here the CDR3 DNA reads TGTGCCAGCAGCCCGGGGTCCGGGGAGCTGTTTTTT.

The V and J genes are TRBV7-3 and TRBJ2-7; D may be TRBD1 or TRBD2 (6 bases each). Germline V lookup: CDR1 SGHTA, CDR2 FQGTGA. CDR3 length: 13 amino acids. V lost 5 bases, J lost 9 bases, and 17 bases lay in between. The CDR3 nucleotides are TGTGCCAGCAGCCCAGTGGGGGGCAGTTCGCAGTACTTC. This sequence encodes CASSPVGGSSQYF.

In DNA, the CDR3 is TGTGCCAGTAGCCGGGGCTTAGAGACCCAGTACTTC. Amino acids: CASSRGLETQYF. J is TRBJ2-5 and V is TRBV19, with D perhaps TRBD1 or TRBD2 (5 bases each). V was clipped by 6 bases and J by 4 bases, with 9 bases between them. The CDR3 is made up of 12 amino acids. Looked up from germline, CDR1 is LNHDA and CDR2 is SQIVND (reference sequence).

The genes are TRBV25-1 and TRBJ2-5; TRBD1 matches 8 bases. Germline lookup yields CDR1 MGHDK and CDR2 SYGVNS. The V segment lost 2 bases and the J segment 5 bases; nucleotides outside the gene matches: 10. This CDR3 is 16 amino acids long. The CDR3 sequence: CASSERGGTGSETQYF. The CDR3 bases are TGTGCCAGCAGTGAAAGGGGCGGGACAGGTTCGGAGACCCAGTACTTC.

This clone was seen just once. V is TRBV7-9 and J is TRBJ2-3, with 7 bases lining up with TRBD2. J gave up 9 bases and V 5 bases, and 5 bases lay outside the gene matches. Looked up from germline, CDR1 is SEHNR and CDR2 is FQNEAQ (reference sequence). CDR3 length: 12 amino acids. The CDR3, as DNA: TGTGCCAGCAGCCCCACAGCGGGGACGCAGTATTTT. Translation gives CASSPTAGTQYF. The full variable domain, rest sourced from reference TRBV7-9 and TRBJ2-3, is DTGVSQNPRHKITKRGQNVTFRCDPISEHNRLYWYRQTLGQGPEFLTYFQNEAQLEKSRLLSDRFSAERPKGSFSTLEIQRTEQGDSAMYLCASSPTAGTQYFGPGTRLTVL.

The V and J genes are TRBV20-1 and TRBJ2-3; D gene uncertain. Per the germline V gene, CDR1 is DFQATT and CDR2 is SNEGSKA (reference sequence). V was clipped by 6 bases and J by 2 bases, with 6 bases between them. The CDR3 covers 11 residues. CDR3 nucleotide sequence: TGCAGTGCCAGACTCACAGATACGCAGTATTTT. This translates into CSARLTDTQYF.

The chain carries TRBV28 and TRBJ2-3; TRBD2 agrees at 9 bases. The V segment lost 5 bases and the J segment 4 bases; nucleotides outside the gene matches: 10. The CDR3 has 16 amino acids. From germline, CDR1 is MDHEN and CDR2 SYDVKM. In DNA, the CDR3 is TGTGCCAGCAGTGGAAATAGCGGGAGTGGGGCAGATACGCAGTATTTT. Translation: CASSGNSGSGADTQYF.

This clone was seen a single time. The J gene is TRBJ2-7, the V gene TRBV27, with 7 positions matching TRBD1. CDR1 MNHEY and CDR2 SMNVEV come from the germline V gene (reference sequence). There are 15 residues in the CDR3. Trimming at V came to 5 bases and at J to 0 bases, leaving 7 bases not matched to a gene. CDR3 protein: CASSAGDSISYEQYF. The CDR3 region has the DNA TGTGCCAGCAGTGCCGGGGACAGTATCTCCTACGAGCAGTACTTC.

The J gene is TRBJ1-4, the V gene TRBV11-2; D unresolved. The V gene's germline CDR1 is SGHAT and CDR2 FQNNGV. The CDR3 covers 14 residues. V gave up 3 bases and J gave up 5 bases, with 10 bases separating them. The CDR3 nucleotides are TGTGCCAGCAGCTTTTTCGGTCTAAATGAAAAACTGTTTTTT. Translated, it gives CASSFFGLNEKLFF. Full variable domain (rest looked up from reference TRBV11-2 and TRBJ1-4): EAGVAQSPRYKIIEKRQSVAFWCNPISGHATLYWYQQILGQGPKLLIQFQNNGVVDDSQLPKDRFSAERLKGVDSTLKIQPAKLEDSAVYLCASSFFGLNEKLFFGSGTQLSVL.

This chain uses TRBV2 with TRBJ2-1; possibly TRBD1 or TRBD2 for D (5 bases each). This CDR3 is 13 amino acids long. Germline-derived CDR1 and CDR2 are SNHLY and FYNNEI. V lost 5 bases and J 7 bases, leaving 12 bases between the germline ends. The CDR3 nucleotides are TGTGCCAGCAGTCCGGGACCCCGAAATGAGCAGTTCTTC. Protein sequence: CASSPGPRNEQFF.

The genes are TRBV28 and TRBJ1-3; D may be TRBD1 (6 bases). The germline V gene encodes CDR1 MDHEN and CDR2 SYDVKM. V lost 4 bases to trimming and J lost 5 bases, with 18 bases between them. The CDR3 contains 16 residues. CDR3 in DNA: TGTGCCAGCAGTTCGGACCCTAGAAGGGACAGAAACACCATATATTTT. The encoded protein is CASSSDPRRDRNTIYF.

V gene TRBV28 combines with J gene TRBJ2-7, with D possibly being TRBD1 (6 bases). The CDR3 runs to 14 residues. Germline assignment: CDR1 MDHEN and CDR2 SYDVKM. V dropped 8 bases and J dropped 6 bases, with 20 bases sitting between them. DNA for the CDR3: TGTGCCAGCCTGACCAGGGGCAGGGGCTTCGAGCAGTACTTC. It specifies CASLTRGRGFEQYF.

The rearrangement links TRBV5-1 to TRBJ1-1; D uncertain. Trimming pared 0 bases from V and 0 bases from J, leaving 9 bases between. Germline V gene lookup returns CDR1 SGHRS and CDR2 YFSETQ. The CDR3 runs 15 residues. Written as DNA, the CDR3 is TGCGCCAGCAGCTTGGCCTCTCGTCTGAACACTGAAGCTTTCTTT. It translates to CASSLASRLNTEAFF.

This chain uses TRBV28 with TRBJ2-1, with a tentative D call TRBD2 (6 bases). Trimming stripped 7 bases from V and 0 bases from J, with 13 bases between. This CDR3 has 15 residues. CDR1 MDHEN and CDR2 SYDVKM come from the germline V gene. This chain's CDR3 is CASTPGDDSYNEQFF. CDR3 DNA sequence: TGTGCCAGCACCCCGGGAGACGACTCCTACAATGAGCAGTTCTTC.